Here is one T cell receptor beta chain with its context. This sample was taken from a study of cytomegalovirus exposure and HLA in healthy donors. Primers for the PCR totalled 60 Vbeta and 13 Jbeta. The table came from immunoSEQ multiplex PCR; TCRdb's copy has only in-frame clones and leaves some out. This sample has approximately 180,000 clones, with approximately 82% found just once. The CDR3 extends over 13 amino acids. Trimming took 8 bases from V and 2 from J, leaving 13 bases between them. Germline V gene sequence: CDR1 SEHNR, CDR2 FQNEAQ (reference sequence). In nominal health when sampled, donors likely had unrecorded immune exposures nonetheless.

The material sequenced was PBMCs. The sequence was obtained from a woman aged 25 to 39 in good health and CMV-seronegative. This rearrangement joins TRBV7-9 to TRBJ2-7; tentative D call: TRBD1 (6 bases). CDR3 bases: TGTGCCAGCGGCCTGACAGGAGCCTACGAGCAGTACTTC. It is translated as CASGLTGAYEQYF.